A selection of T cell receptor beta chains follows, all from one sample in a study of CD8 T cells in Susac syndrome. TCRdb re-analysed the immunoSEQ multiplex PCR reads in MiXCR, keeping a single row per CDR3 protein. The profile shows over 100,000 distinct CDR3 sequences, 85% to 95% of them singletons. Material for sequencing was CD8+ T cells from PBMCs. The receptor source for this set is a human donor in good health. Each CDR3 is given with its conserved first and last residue. The order of the fields is V gene, J gene, D gene, clone size, CDR3 DNA, CDR3 protein. The D gene is left open where the match is weak. The size of a clone is reported for some rows only, either as once, few or many, or as a class for expanded clones.

v_call: TRBV30
j_call: TRBJ2-7
d_call: .
clone_size: .
cdr3_nt: TGTGCCTGGAGTGTAAAACTTGCCGAGCAGTACTTC
cdr3_aa: CAWSVKLAEQYF

v_call: TRBV5-1
j_call: TRBJ1-5
d_call: .
clone_size: .
cdr3_nt: TGCGCCAGCAGCTTGCAGCCCGGACCGAGGGCCGATCAGCCCCAGCATTTT
cdr3_aa: CASSLQPGPRADQPQHF

v_call: TRBV12-3/TRBV12-4
j_call: TRBJ1-3
d_call: TRBD1
clone_size: once
cdr3_nt: TGTGCCAGCAGGGGGGACAGCGACTCTGGAAACACCATATATTTT
cdr3_aa: CASRGDSDSGNTIYF

v_call: TRBV25-1
j_call: TRBJ2-7
d_call: .
clone_size: few
cdr3_nt: TGTGCCAGCAGAGGTCCAAATAAAGAGCAGTACTTC
cdr3_aa: CASRGPNKEQYF

v_call: TRBV6-1
j_call: TRBJ2-1
d_call: TRBD2
clone_size: .
cdr3_nt: TGTGCCAGCAGTGAAGCGCTAGCGGGGGCCAACAACAATGAGCAGTTCTTC
cdr3_aa: CASSEALAGANNNEQFF

v_call: TRBV20-1
j_call: TRBJ2-1
d_call: .
clone_size: .
cdr3_nt: TGCAGTGCCGGGGGCCACCGGGGGAACAATGAGCAGTTCTTC
cdr3_aa: CSAGGHRGNNEQFF

v_call: TRBV4-3
j_call: TRBJ2-2
d_call: TRBD2
clone_size: .
cdr3_nt: TGCGCCAGCAGCCTCGGGACTAGCATACCCGGGGAGCTGTTTTTT
cdr3_aa: CASSLGTSIPGELFF

v_call: TRBV7-3
j_call: TRBJ2-5
d_call: TRBD1
clone_size: .
cdr3_nt: TGTGCCAGCAGCTTAGGCCGGGACAGCGTAGAGACCCAGTACTTC
cdr3_aa: CASSLGRDSVETQYF

v_call: TRBV29-1
j_call: TRBJ1-1
d_call: .
clone_size: .
cdr3_nt: TGCAGCGTTGAAGATCCGGGGAACCCCACTGAAGCTTTCTTT
cdr3_aa: CSVEDPGNPTEAFF

v_call: TRBV7-2
j_call: TRBJ2-3
d_call: TRBD1
clone_size: .
cdr3_nt: TGTGCCAGCAGGTTGTGGGGACAGATCACAGATACGCAGTATTTT
cdr3_aa: CASRLWGQITDTQYF

v_call: TRBV7-3
j_call: TRBJ2-1
d_call: TRBD2
clone_size: .
cdr3_nt: TGTGCCAGCAGCGTGACTAGCGGGAGTAATGAGCAGTTCTTC
cdr3_aa: CASSVTSGSNEQFF

v_call: TRBV29-1
j_call: TRBJ1-1
d_call: .
clone_size: .
cdr3_nt: TGCATCGCGGGACCCCGTAGGACTGAAGCTTTCTTT
cdr3_aa: CIAGPRRTEAFF

v_call: TRBV11-2
j_call: TRBJ2-2
d_call: .
clone_size: few
cdr3_nt: TGTGCCAGCAGCCCCGTAGTAACCGGGGAGCTGTTTTTT
cdr3_aa: CASSPVVTGELFF

v_call: TRBV5-4
j_call: TRBJ2-3
d_call: TRBD2
clone_size: once
cdr3_nt: TGTGCCAGCAGCTTGCCAACTAGCGGGGTTAGCACAGATACGCAGTATTTT
cdr3_aa: CASSLPTSGVSTDTQYF

v_call: TRBV29-1
j_call: TRBJ2-3
d_call: .
clone_size: .
cdr3_nt: TGCAGCGGTTTTTTAGGGAACACAGATACGCAGTATTTT
cdr3_aa: CSGFLGNTDTQYF

v_call: TRBV7-2
j_call: TRBJ1-6
d_call: TRBD1
clone_size: .
cdr3_nt: TGTGCCAGCAGCTTAGCAGGCCGGACAGGGGGAAGAATCAATTCACCCCTCCACTTT
cdr3_aa: CASSLAGRTGGRINSPLHF

v_call: TRBV12-3/TRBV12-4
j_call: TRBJ2-1
d_call: .
clone_size: .
cdr3_nt: TGTGCCAGTACACCTACCCACAATGAGCAGTTCTTC
cdr3_aa: CASTPTHNEQFF

v_call: TRBV3-1
j_call: TRBJ1-5
d_call: TRBD1
clone_size: .
cdr3_nt: TGTGCCAGCAGCCAGGGCGGACAGGGGAATCAGCCCCAGCATTTT
cdr3_aa: CASSQGGQGNQPQHF

v_call: TRBV4-3
j_call: TRBJ2-1
d_call: .
clone_size: .
cdr3_nt: TGCGCCAGCAGCCTATCAAGGGGGGGGGCTCTCAATGAGCAGTTCTTC
cdr3_aa: CASSLSRGGALNEQFF

v_call: TRBV7-9
j_call: TRBJ2-1
d_call: TRBD2
clone_size: .
cdr3_nt: TGTGCCAGCAGCTTACCCCTGGCGGGAGTCGGGGAGCAGTTCTTC
cdr3_aa: CASSLPLAGVGEQFF

v_call: TRBV5-5
j_call: TRBJ2-3
d_call: .
clone_size: .
cdr3_nt: TGTGCCAGCAGCTTGTACATCTCCCCAGATACGCAGTATTTT
cdr3_aa: CASSLYISPDTQYF

v_call: TRBV12-3/TRBV12-4
j_call: TRBJ2-7
d_call: TRBD2
clone_size: .
cdr3_nt: TGTGCCAGCAGTTTGGGGACTAGTGGGGACGAGCAGTACTTC
cdr3_aa: CASSLGTSGDEQYF

v_call: TRBV13
j_call: TRBJ2-1
d_call: .
clone_size: .
cdr3_nt: TGTGCCAGCAGCTCCGGACATCCCGGGGGGCAGTTCTTC
cdr3_aa: CASSSGHPGGQFF

v_call: TRBV6-5
j_call: TRBJ2-5
d_call: TRBD1
clone_size: few
cdr3_nt: TGTGCCAGCAGTTATGGACAGGGGGTTGTTTTGGAGACCCAGTACTTC
cdr3_aa: CASSYGQGVVLETQYF

v_call: TRBV7-6
j_call: TRBJ2-6
d_call: .
clone_size: .
cdr3_nt: TGTGCCAGCAGCAATAGACGTGGCTCTGGGGCCAACGTCCTGACTTTC
cdr3_aa: CASSNRRGSGANVLTF

v_call: TRBV7-2
j_call: TRBJ1-3
d_call: .
clone_size: .
cdr3_nt: TGTGCCAGCAGCTCGTATAAGGGGAACACCATATATTTT
cdr3_aa: CASSSYKGNTIYF

v_call: TRBV7-3
j_call: TRBJ2-2
d_call: .
clone_size: .
cdr3_nt: TGTGCCAGCACCCCCAGGGGGGGGAACACCGGGGAGCTGTTTTTT
cdr3_aa: CASTPRGGNTGELFF

v_call: TRBV29-1
j_call: TRBJ1-5
d_call: .
clone_size: .
cdr3_nt: TGCAGCGTTGGGGGGGGCAATCAGCCCCAGCATTTT
cdr3_aa: CSVGGGNQPQHF

v_call: TRBV5-6
j_call: TRBJ2-1
d_call: .
clone_size: .
cdr3_nt: TGTGCCAGCAGCTCCTTTAGTGAGCAGTTCTTC
cdr3_aa: CASSSFSEQFF

v_call: TRBV30
j_call: TRBJ1-5
d_call: .
clone_size: .
cdr3_nt: TGTGCCTGGAGTGTACTAAAGAATCAGCCCCAGCATTTT
cdr3_aa: CAWSVLKNQPQHF

v_call: TRBV29-1
j_call: TRBJ2-2
d_call: .
clone_size: once
cdr3_nt: TGCAGCGTTGGTCGGGGGTCCGGGGAGCTGTTTTTT
cdr3_aa: CSVGRGSGELFF

v_call: TRBV10-3
j_call: TRBJ2-1
d_call: .
clone_size: .
cdr3_nt: TGTGCCATCAGTGACGTAGCCGGTGAGCAGTTCTTC
cdr3_aa: CAISDVAGEQFF

v_call: TRBV9
j_call: TRBJ2-7
d_call: TRBD2
clone_size: .
cdr3_nt: TGTGCCAGCAGCGTAGACAGCGGGGGCCCCTACGAGCAGTACTTC
cdr3_aa: CASSVDSGGPYEQYF

v_call: TRBV2
j_call: TRBJ2-1
d_call: TRBD2
clone_size: .
cdr3_nt: TGTGCCAGCAGGGATACCCTAGCGGGTGAGCAGTTCTTC
cdr3_aa: CASRDTLAGEQFF

v_call: TRBV20-1
j_call: TRBJ2-7
d_call: .
clone_size: .
cdr3_nt: TGCAGTGCTAGGTCGGGGATGGGCGCGTACGAGCAGTACTTC
cdr3_aa: CSARSGMGAYEQYF

v_call: TRBV10-3
j_call: TRBJ1-2
d_call: .
clone_size: .
cdr3_nt: TGTGCCAGGCCGACAACCTCTAACTATGGCTACACCTTC
cdr3_aa: CARPTTSNYGYTF

v_call: TRBV3-1
j_call: TRBJ2-7
d_call: .
clone_size: .
cdr3_nt: TGTGCCAGCAGCCAAGCCGTGGCAGGGACCTACGAGCAGTACTTC
cdr3_aa: CASSQAVAGTYEQYF

v_call: TRBV29-1
j_call: TRBJ2-5
d_call: TRBD1
clone_size: .
cdr3_nt: TGCAGCGTGGGGATAGCAGGGGGAGAGACCCAGTACTTC
cdr3_aa: CSVGIAGGETQYF

v_call: TRBV5-1
j_call: TRBJ2-1
d_call: TRBD1
clone_size: .
cdr3_nt: TGCGCCAGCAGCTTGGAGGGGACAGGCGCCCGGGCGGAGCAGTTCTTC
cdr3_aa: CASSLEGTGARAEQFF

v_call: TRBV18
j_call: TRBJ1-2
d_call: .
clone_size: once
cdr3_nt: TGTGCCAGCTCACCATTCGGCGGGGGCGATTTTGGCTACACCTTC
cdr3_aa: CASSPFGGGDFGYTF

v_call: TRBV2
j_call: TRBJ1-1
d_call: .
clone_size: .
cdr3_nt: TGTGCCAGCAGTGAAGGGGCACGGACTGAAGCTTTCTTT
cdr3_aa: CASSEGARTEAFF

v_call: TRBV4-3
j_call: TRBJ1-1
d_call: .
clone_size: .
cdr3_nt: TGCGCCAGCAGCCAAGCCCTCCCGAACACTGAAGCTTTCTTT
cdr3_aa: CASSQALPNTEAFF

v_call: TRBV29-1
j_call: TRBJ1-2
d_call: .
clone_size: .
cdr3_nt: TGCAGCGTCCTAGGGGAGGGAGTGACTGGCTACACCTTC
cdr3_aa: CSVLGEGVTGYTF

v_call: TRBV14
j_call: TRBJ1-2
d_call: .
clone_size: once
cdr3_nt: TGTGCCAGCAGCCCCGGGGTTTCCTATGGCTACACCTTC
cdr3_aa: CASSPGVSYGYTF

v_call: TRBV4-3
j_call: TRBJ1-3
d_call: TRBD1
clone_size: .
cdr3_nt: TGCGCCAGCAGCCGAGGCGACAGGGCAGCTGGAAACACCATATATTTT
cdr3_aa: CASSRGDRAAGNTIYF

v_call: TRBV3-1
j_call: TRBJ2-1
d_call: TRBD2
clone_size: .
cdr3_nt: TGTGCCAGCAGTTCCGGGACTAGCGGGAGGTCTGTTCACAATGAGCAGTTCTTC
cdr3_aa: CASSSGTSGRSVHNEQFF

v_call: TRBV9
j_call: TRBJ2-1
d_call: TRBD2
clone_size: .
cdr3_nt: TGTGCCAGCAGCGTACTAGCGGGGGGGTACAATGAGCAGTTCTTC
cdr3_aa: CASSVLAGGYNEQFF

v_call: TRBV12-3/TRBV12-4
j_call: TRBJ2-5
d_call: .
clone_size: once
cdr3_nt: TGTGCCAGCAGTTTACCGTCCACAGAGACCCAGTACTTC
cdr3_aa: CASSLPSTETQYF

v_call: TRBV20-1
j_call: TRBJ2-2
d_call: TRBD1
clone_size: .
cdr3_nt: TGCAGTGCTAGAGATCTGGGACAGGGGGCGGTCGGGGAGCTGTTTTTT
cdr3_aa: CSARDLGQGAVGELFF

v_call: TRBV20-1
j_call: TRBJ2-7
d_call: .
clone_size: .
cdr3_nt: TGCAGTGCTAGAGACCTCCCCTACTACGAGCAGTACTTC
cdr3_aa: CSARDLPYYEQYF

v_call: TRBV25-1
j_call: TRBJ2-7
d_call: .
clone_size: .
cdr3_nt: TGTGCCAGCAGTGATCCGGATCCATACTACGAGCAGTACTTC
cdr3_aa: CASSDPDPYYEQYF

v_call: TRBV5-1
j_call: TRBJ1-2
d_call: .
clone_size: once
cdr3_nt: TGCGCCAGCAGCCCGGGAGACAATAACTATGGCTACACCTTC
cdr3_aa: CASSPGDNNYGYTF

v_call: TRBV27
j_call: TRBJ2-2
d_call: .
clone_size: .
cdr3_nt: TGTGCCAGCAAAGGGAGAGGGGAAACGGCCGGGGAGCTGTTTTTT
cdr3_aa: CASKGRGETAGELFF